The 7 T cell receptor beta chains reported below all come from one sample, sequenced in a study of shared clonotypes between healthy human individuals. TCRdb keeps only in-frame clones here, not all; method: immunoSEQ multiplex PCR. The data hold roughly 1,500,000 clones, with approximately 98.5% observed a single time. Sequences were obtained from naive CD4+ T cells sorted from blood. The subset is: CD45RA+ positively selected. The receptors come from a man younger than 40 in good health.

The CDR3 here is CASSSPLYYNEQFF. The CDR3 region has the DNA TGTGCCAGCAGTTCCCCCCTGTATTACAATGAGCAGTTCTTC. V usage is TRBV27 and J usage is TRBJ2-1; no definite D call. The length of the CDR3 is 14 residues. V shed 4 bases and J shed 4 bases, with 11 bases lying between them. Germline CDR1 MNHEY, CDR2 SMNVEV (reference sequence).

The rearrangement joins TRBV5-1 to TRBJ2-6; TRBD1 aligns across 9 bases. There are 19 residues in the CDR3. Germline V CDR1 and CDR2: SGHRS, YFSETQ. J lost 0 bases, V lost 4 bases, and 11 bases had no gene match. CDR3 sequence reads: CASSVWTGESLSGANVLTF. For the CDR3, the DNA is TGCGCCAGCAGCGTCTGGACAGGGGAGAGTCTCTCTGGGGCCAACGTCCTGACTTTC.

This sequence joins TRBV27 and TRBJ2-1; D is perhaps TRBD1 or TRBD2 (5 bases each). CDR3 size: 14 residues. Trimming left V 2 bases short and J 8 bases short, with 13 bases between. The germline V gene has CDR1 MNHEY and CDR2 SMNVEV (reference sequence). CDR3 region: CASSLRVEGHEQFF. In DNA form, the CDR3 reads TGTGCCAGCAGTTTACGCGTTGAGGGGCATGAGCAGTTCTTC.

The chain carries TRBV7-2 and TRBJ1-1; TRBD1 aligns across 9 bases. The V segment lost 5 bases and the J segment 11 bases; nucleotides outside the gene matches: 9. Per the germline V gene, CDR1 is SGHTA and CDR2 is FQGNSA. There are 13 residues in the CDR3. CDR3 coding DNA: TGTGCCAGCAGCACACGGACAGGGGTTGACGCTTTCTTT. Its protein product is CASSTRTGVDAFF.

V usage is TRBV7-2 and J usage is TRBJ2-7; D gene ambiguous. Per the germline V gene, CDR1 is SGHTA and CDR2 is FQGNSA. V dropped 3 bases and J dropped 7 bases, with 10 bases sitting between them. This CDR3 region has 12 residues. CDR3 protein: CASSFGVGEQYF. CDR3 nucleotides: TGTGCCAGCAGCTTTGGGGTGGGTGAGCAGTACTTC.

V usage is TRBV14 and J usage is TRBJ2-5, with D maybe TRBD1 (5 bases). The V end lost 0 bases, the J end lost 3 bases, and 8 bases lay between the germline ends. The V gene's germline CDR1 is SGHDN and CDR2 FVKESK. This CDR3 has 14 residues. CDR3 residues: CASSQDIGEETQYF. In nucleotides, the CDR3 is TGTGCCAGCAGCCAAGATATAGGGGAAGAGACCCAGTACTTC.

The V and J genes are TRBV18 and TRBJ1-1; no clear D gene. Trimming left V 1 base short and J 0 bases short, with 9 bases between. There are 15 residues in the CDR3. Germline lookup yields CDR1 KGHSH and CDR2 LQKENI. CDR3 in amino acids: CASSPQGVMNTEAFF. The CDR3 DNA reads TGTGCCAGCTCACCACAGGGCGTAATGAACACTGAAGCTTTCTTT. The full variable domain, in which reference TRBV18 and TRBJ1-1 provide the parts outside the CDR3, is NAGVMQNPRHLVRRRGQEARLRCSPMKGHSHVYWYRQLPEEGLKFMVYLQKENIIDESGMPKERFSAEFPKEGPSILRIQQVVRGDSAAYFCASSPQGVMNTEAFFGQGTRLTVV.